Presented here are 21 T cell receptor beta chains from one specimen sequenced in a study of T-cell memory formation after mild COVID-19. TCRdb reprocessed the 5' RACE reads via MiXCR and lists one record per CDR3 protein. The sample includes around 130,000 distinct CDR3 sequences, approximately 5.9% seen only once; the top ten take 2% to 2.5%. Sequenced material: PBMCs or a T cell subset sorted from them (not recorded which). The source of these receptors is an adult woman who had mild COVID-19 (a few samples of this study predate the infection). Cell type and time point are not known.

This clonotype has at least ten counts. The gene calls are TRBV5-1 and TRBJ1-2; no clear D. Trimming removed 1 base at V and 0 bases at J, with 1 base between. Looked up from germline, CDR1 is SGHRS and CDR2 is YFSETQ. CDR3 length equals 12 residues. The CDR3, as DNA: TGCGCCAGCAGCTTGACTAACTATGGCTACACCTTC. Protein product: CASSLTNYGYTF.

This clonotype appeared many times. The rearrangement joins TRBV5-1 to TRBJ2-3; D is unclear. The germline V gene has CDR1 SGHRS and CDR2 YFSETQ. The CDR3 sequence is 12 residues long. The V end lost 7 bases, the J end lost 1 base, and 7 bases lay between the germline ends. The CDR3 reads CASSWGTDTQYF. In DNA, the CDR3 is TGCGCCAGCTCCTGGGGCACAGATACGCAGTATTTT.

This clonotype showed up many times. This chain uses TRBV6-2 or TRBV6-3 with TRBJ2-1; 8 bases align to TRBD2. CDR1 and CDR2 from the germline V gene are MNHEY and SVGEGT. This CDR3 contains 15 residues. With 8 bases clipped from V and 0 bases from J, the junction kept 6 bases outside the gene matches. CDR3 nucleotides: TGTGCCAGCGGACGGGAGGGGAGCTCCTACAATGAGCAGTTCTTC. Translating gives CASGREGSSYNEQFF.

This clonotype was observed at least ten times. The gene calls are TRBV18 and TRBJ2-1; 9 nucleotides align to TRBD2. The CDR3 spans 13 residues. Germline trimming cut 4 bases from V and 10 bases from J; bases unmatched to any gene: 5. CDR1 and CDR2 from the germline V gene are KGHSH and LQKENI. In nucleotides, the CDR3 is TGTGCCAGCTCACGGAACAGCGGGGGGGAGCAGTTCTTC. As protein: CASSRNSGGEQFF.

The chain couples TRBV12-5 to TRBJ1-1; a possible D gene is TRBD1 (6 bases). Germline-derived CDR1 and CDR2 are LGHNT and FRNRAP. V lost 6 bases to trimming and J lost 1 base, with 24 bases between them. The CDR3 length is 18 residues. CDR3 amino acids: CASGPGRGGQITNTEAFF. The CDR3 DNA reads TGTGCTAGTGGCCCCGGTCGAGGGGGACAAATAACGAACACTGAAGCTTTCTTT. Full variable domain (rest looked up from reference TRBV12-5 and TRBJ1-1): DARVTQTPRHKVTEMGQEVTMRCQPILGHNTVFWYRQTMMQGLELLAYFRNRAPLDDSGMPKDRFSAEMPDATLATLKIQPSEPRDSAVYFCASGPGRGGQITNTEAFFGQGTRLTVV.

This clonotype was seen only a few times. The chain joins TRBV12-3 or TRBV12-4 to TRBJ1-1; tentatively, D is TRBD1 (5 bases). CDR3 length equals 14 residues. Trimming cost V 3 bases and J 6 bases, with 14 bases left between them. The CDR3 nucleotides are TGTGCCAGCAGTTTCCGGGACGGAGGACCTGAAGCTTTCTTT. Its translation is CASSFRDGGPEAFF.

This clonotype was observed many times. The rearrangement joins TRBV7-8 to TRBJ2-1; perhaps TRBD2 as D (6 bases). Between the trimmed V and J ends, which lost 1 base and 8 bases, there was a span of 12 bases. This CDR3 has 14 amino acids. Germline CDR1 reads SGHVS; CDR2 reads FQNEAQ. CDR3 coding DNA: TGTGCCAGCAGCTTAGGGGGGGTCAACCATGAGCAGTTCTTC. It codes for CASSLGGVNHEQFF.

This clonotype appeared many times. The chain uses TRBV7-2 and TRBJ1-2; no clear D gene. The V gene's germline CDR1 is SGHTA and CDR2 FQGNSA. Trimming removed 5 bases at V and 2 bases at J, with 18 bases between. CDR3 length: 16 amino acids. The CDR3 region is CASSPDAGSPNYGYTF. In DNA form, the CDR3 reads TGTGCCAGCAGCCCGGACGCTGGATCCCCAAACTATGGCTACACCTTC. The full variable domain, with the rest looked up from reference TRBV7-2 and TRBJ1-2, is GAGVSQSPSNKVTEKGKDVELRCDPISGHTALYWYRQSLGQGLEFLIYFQGNSAPDKSGLPSDRFSAERTGGSVSTLTIQRTQQEDSAVYLCASSPDAGSPNYGYTFGSGTRLTVV.

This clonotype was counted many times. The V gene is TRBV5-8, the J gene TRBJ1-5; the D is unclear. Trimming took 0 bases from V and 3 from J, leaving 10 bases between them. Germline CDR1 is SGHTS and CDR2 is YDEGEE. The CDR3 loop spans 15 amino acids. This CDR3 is CASSLGQKVNQPQHF. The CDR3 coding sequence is TGTGCCAGCAGCTTGGGGCAGAAAGTCAATCAGCCCCAGCATTTT.

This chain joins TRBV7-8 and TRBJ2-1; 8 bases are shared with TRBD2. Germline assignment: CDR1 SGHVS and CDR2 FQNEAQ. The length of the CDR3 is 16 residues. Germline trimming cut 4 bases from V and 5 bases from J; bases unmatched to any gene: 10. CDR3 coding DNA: TGTGCCAGCAGCTCTACGGGGGGGACTCCTCACAATGAGCAGTTCTTC. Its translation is CASSSTGGTPHNEQFF.

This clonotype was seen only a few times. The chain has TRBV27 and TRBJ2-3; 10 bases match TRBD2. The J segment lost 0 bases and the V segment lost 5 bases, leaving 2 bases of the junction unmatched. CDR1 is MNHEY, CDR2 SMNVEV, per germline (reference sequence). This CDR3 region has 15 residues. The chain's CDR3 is CASSPGLASTDTQYF. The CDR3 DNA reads TGTGCCAGCAGTCCGGGACTAGCGAGCACAGATACGCAGTATTTT.

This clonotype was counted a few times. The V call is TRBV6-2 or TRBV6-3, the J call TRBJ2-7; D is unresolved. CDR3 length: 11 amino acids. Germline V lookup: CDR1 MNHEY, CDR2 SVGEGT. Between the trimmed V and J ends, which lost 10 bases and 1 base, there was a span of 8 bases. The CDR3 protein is CATGQSYEQYF. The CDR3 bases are TGTGCCACGGGCCAATCCTACGAGCAGTACTTC.

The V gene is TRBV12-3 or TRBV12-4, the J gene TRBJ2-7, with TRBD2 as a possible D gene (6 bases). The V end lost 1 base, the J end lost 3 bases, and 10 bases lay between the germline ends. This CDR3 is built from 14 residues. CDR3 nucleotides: TGTGCCAGCAGTTTAGGGGGGACTTACTACGAGCAGTACTTC. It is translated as CASSLGGTYYEQYF.

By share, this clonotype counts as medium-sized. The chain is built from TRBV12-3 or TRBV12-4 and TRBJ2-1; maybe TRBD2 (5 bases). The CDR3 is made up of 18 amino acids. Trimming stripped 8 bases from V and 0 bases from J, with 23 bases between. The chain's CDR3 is CASHFDTRGVSSYNEQFF. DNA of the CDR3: TGTGCCAGCCACTTCGATACCCGGGGAGTCAGCTCCTACAATGAGCAGTTCTTC.

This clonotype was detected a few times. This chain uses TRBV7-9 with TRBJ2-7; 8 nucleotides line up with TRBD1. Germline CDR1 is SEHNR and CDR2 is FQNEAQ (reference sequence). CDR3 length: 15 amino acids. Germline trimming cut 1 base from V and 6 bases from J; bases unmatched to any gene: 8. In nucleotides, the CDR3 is TGTGCCAGCAGCTTAGGCTCTCAGGGGACAGGCGAGCAGTACTTC. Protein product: CASSLGSQGTGEQYF.

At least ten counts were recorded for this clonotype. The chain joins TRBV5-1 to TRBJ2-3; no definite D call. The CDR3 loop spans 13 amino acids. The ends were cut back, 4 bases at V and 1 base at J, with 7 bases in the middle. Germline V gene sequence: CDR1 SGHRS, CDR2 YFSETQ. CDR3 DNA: TGCGCCAGCAGCCTACACCGCACAGATACGCAGTATTTT. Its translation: CASSLHRTDTQYF.

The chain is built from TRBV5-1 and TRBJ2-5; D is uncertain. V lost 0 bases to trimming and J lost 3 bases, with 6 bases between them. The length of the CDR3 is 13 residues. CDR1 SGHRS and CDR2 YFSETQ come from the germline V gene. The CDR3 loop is CASSLGAEETQYF. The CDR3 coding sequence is TGCGCCAGCAGCTTGGGTGCCGAAGAGACCCAGTACTTC.

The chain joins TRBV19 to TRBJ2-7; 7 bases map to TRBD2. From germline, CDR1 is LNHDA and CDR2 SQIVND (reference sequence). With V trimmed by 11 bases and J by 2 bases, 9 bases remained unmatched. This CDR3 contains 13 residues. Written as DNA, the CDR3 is TGTGCCTCAGCCTCGGGGGGAACCTACGAGCAGTACTTC. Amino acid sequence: CASASGGTYEQYF.

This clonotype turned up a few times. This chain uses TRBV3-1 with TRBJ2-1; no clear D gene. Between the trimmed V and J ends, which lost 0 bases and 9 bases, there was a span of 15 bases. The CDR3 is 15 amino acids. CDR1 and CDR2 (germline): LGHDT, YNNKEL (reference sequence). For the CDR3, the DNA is TGTGCCAGCAGCCAAGAGGTGACGAACGGAGCTGAGCAGTTCTTC. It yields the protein CASSQEVTNGAEQFF.

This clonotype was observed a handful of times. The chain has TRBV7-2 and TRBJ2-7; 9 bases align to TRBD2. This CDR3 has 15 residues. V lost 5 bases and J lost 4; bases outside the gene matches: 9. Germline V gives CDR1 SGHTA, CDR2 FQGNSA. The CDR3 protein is CASSVKTSGRYEQYF. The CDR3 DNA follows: TGTGCCAGCAGCGTAAAGACTAGCGGTCGATACGAGCAGTACTTC.

The CDR3 region is CASRFSPGEETQYF. In DNA, the CDR3 is TGCGCCAGCAGGTTTTCGCCGGGAGAAGAGACCCAGTACTTC. V gene TRBV5-1 combines with J gene TRBJ2-5; TRBD2 is a possible D gene (6 bases). The CDR3 covers 14 residues. The germline V gene has CDR1 SGHRS and CDR2 YFSETQ. V gave up 5 bases and J gave up 3 bases, with 14 bases separating them.